Each of the 20 T cell receptor beta chains below was sequenced from the same sample in a study of CD8+ T cells in alopecia areata. Once RNA had been extracted, it was reverse transcribed into cDNA to act as the sequencing template. Clones were sequenced by immunoSEQ multiplex PCR, and TCRdb holds only the in-frame ones, with some missing. The sample includes 120,000 or so clones, roughly 58% of them seen just once. Treatment reported: oral pan-JAK inhibitor, 5-10 mg twice daily. The sequenced sample was CD8+ T cells sorted from blood, obtained at week 4, from a patient treated with tofacitinib. The receptors were sampled from a human donor with alopecia areata.

The table lists this clone with a few counts. The genes are TRBV29-1 and TRBJ2-5, with a possible D match to TRBD1 (6 bases). The germline gives CDR1 SQVTM, CDR2 ANQGSEA. Trimming stripped 4 bases from V and 8 bases from J, with 23 bases between. This CDR3 has 15 amino acids. CDR3 sequence: CSVVLTGPQGITQYF. The CDR3 nucleotides are TGCAGCGTTGTCTTAACGGGACCCCAGGGGATAACCCAGTACTTC.

V usage is TRBV27 and J usage is TRBJ1-2; tentatively, D is TRBD1 (5 bases). The CDR3 length is 14 residues. With 5 bases removed from V and 8 bases from J, the gap between germline ends came to 18 bases. The germline V gene has CDR1 MNHEY and CDR2 SMNVEV (reference sequence). The CDR3 loop reads CASSPSVGWGGYTF. The CDR3 DNA follows: TGTGCCAGCAGTCCCTCGGTGGGGTGGGGCGGCTACACCTTC.

The gene calls are TRBV30 and TRBJ2-7; D gene unclear. The CDR3 runs 12 residues. The germline CDR1 and CDR2 sequences are GTSNPN and SVGIG (reference sequence). V was pared by 3 bases and J by 1 base, with 7 bases between. The CDR3 sequence is CAWRESSYEQYF. The CDR3 DNA follows: TGTGCCTGGAGGGAGAGTTCCTACGAGCAGTACTTC.

V gene TRBV23-1 combines with J gene TRBJ2-3, with D perhaps matching TRBD1 (6 bases). TRBV23-1 belongs to the ORF category, with a function that is uncertain. The V and J ends lost 1 base and 6 bases respectively, with 23 bases between them. The CDR3 extends over 18 amino acids. The chain's CDR3 is CASSQYWRGVRGSDTQYF. As DNA, the CDR3 is TGCGCCAGCAGTCAATATTGGAGAGGGGTCAGGGGATCCGATACGCAGTATTTT.

This clone was observed a single time. The V call is TRBV30, the J call TRBJ2-7, with unresolved D. This CDR3 contains 12 residues. Germline-derived CDR1 and CDR2 are GTSNPN and SVGIG (reference sequence). Trimming removed 4 bases from V and 0 bases from J, with 7 bases in between. CDR3 sequence (DNA): TGTGCCTGGATGGGGATCTCCTACGAGCAGTACTTC. Residues: CAWMGISYEQYF.

The chain carries TRBV4-1 and TRBJ1-5; D remains unclear. The germline gives CDR1 MGHRA, CDR2 YSYEKL. This CDR3 is built from 13 residues. Trimming cost V 2 bases and J 12 bases, with 14 bases left between them. This chain's CDR3 is CASSQLPYDGQHF. The CDR3 DNA reads as TGCGCCAGCAGCCAACTCCCATATGACGGCCAGCATTTT.

V is TRBV30 and J is TRBJ1-5; D is possibly TRBD1 (5 bases). This CDR3 spans 15 amino acids. Deletions cut 7 bases from V and 0 bases from J, with 16 bases between. Germline V gene sequence: CDR1 GTSNPN, CDR2 SVGIG (reference sequence). CDR3: CASSPGRHSNQPQHF. CDR3 sequence (DNA): TGTGCCTCCTCACCGGGACGGCATAGCAATCAGCCCCAGCATTTT.

The sample holds a few counts of this clone. J is TRBJ2-3 and V is TRBV29-1; perhaps D is TRBD1 or TRBD2 (5 bases each). The CDR3 is 14 residues long. V was trimmed by 4 bases and J by 6 bases, leaving 17 bases between them. Germline loops: CDR1 SQVTM, CDR2 ANQGSEA. This chain's CDR3 is CSVVGVPNRDTQYF. CDR3 coding DNA: TGCAGCGTTGTGGGGGTCCCCAATCGGGATACGCAGTATTTT.

About this clone: This sample includes further DNA sequences coding for the same CDR3. The V call is TRBV2, the J call TRBJ2-5; no definite D call. Per the germline V gene, CDR1 is SNHLY and CDR2 is FYNNEI. Trimming cost V 7 bases and J 5 bases, with 5 bases left between them. CDR3 size: 10 residues. In DNA, the CDR3 is TGTGCCAGCATCGCGGAGACCCAGTACTTC. Amino acid sequence: CASIAETQYF.

The chain employs TRBV7-9 and TRBJ2-1; D gene ambiguous. V lost 5 bases, J lost 7 bases, and 12 bases lay in between. CDR3 length: 13 amino acids. Per germline, CDR1 SEHNR and CDR2 FQNEAQ (reference sequence). The CDR3 region has the DNA TGTGCCAGCAGCGTATTTATAGGAAATGAGCAGTTCTTC. This codes for CASSVFIGNEQFF.

This clone was detected many times. This sequence joins TRBV10-3 and TRBJ2-3, with D maybe TRBD1 (6 bases). V lost 6 bases and J lost 1, with 26 bases in between. From germline, CDR1 is ENHRY and CDR2 SYGVKD. CDR3 size: 19 residues. CDR3 protein: CAISAAGDTEISGTDTQYF. CDR3 DNA: TGTGCCATCAGCGCCGCCGGGGACACAGAAATATCGGGCACAGATACGCAGTATTTT.

The rearrangement uses TRBV13 and TRBJ1-2; 8 bases fit TRBD1. The V gene's germline CDR1 is PRHDT and CDR2 FYEKMQ (reference sequence). CDR3 length: 15 residues. V was pared by 5 bases and J by 4 bases, with 9 bases of the junction left unmatched. The CDR3 DNA reads as TGTGCCAGCAGCCCGCATGGACAGGGTAGCTATGGCTACACCTTC. This encodes CASSPHGQGSYGYTF.

A few counts support this clone. The chain employs TRBV7-2 and TRBJ1-2; possible D gene TRBD1, 6 bases. The germline V and J ends were trimmed by 6 bases and 8 bases, with 13 bases remaining between them. Germline V gene lookup returns CDR1 SGHTA and CDR2 FQGNSA. The CDR3 is 12 amino acids. The CDR3 sequence is CASRPTGLGYTF. In DNA, the CDR3 is TGTGCCAGCAGACCCACAGGGTTAGGCTACACCTTC.

The V call is TRBV30, the J call TRBJ1-3; D not certain. Germline V lookup: CDR1 GTSNPN, CDR2 SVGIG (reference sequence). The CDR3 consists of 13 residues. Trimming took 0 bases from V and 0 from J, leaving 3 bases between them. CDR3 sequence (DNA): TGTGCCTGGAGTGTAGCCTCTGGAAACACCATATATTTT. Protein product: CAWSVASGNTIYF.

This sequence joins TRBV27 and TRBJ2-3, with TRBD1 matching over 12 bases. This CDR3 contains 14 residues. The V gene end was trimmed by 6 bases and the J gene end by 4 bases; junction bases not matched to a gene: 2. Germline CDR1 MNHEY, CDR2 SMNVEV (reference sequence). In DNA, the CDR3 is TGTGCCAGCAGCGGGACAGGGGGCGCAGATACGCAGTATTTT. Amino acid sequence: CASSGTGGADTQYF.

The chain combines TRBV7-9 with TRBJ1-5; 8 bases agree with TRBD1. The CDR3 is 15 residues long. Trimming cost V 5 bases and J 2 bases; bases outside gene matches: 5. Germline V lookup: CDR1 SEHNR, CDR2 FQNEAQ (reference sequence). CDR3 in DNA: TGTGCCAGCAGCCCAGGGGGCGGAGGCAATCAGCCCCAGCATTTT. Its protein product is CASSPGGGGNQPQHF.

The chain links TRBV6-5 to TRBJ1-1, with 10 bases lining up with TRBD1. This CDR3 contains 15 residues. CDR1 is MNHEY and CDR2 is SVGAGI in the germline V gene. J lost 1 base, V lost 2 bases, and 1 base had no gene match. CDR3: CASSYGQGENTEAFF. The CDR3 region has the DNA TGTGCCAGCAGTTACGGACAGGGGGAGAACACTGAAGCTTTCTTT.

The CDR3 spells CSVPGTGAYEQYF. The CDR3 DNA is TGCAGCGTCCCCGGGACAGGGGCCTACGAGCAGTACTTC. The rearrangement uses TRBV29-1 and TRBJ2-7; 10 bases align to TRBD1. The germline V gene has CDR1 SQVTM and CDR2 ANQGSEA. CDR3 length equals 13 residues. After removal of 6 bases from V and 2 bases from J, the junction contained 4 bases not matched to a gene.

This chain uses TRBV30 with TRBJ2-7; 7 bases map to TRBD1. V dropped 4 bases and J dropped 3; count of bases not matched to a gene: 3. The CDR3 covers 12 residues. Per germline, CDR1 GTSNPN and CDR2 SVGIG (reference sequence). CDR3 residues: CAWNHRGYEQYF. CDR3 in DNA: TGTGCCTGGAACCACAGGGGCTACGAGCAGTACTTC.

The count of this clone is one. This sequence joins TRBV29-1 and TRBJ2-1; 9 bases map to TRBD1. Germline CDR1 SQVTM, CDR2 ANQGSEA. V shed 4 bases and J 4 bases; nucleotides not matched to a gene: 5. The CDR3 sequence is 14 residues long. The CDR3 nucleotides read TGCAGCGTTGTTTCCGGGACAGGGTACAATGAGCAGTTCTTC. This translates into CSVVSGTGYNEQFF.